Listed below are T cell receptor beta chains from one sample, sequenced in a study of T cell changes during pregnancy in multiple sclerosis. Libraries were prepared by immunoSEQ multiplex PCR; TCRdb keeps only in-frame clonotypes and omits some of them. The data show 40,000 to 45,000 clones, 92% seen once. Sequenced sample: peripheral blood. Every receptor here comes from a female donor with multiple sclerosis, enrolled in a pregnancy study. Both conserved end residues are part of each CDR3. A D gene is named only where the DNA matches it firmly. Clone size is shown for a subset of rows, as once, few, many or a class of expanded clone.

TGTGCCAGCAGCTTATGGGGGGGCGGCGATGAGCAGTTCTTC	CASSLWGGGDEQFF	.	.	14	TRBV7-9	TRBJ2-1
TGTGCCAGCAGTTCCGGGACAGGGGAGGATGGCTACACCTTC	CASSSGTGEDGYTF	.	TRBD1	14	TRBV5-4	TRBJ1-2
TGTGCCAGCAGTTTATTGCAGGGGCTTGACACTGAAGCTTTCTTT	CASSLLQGLDTEAFF	.	.	15	TRBV28	TRBJ1-1
TGTGCCAGCAGTGGAGCGGGAGGGCCCTCCGAGCAGTACTTC	CASSGAGGPSEQYF	.	TRBD2	14	TRBV6-5	TRBJ2-7
TGTGCCAGCAGTGTAAAACAGGGTTCGTCTGAAGCTTTCTTT	CASSVKQGSSEAFF	once	.	14	TRBV27	TRBJ1-1
TGTGCCAGCAGTTTAGTAGTCTCTGGGGCCAACGTCCTGACTTTC	CASSLVVSGANVLTF	.	.	15	TRBV27	TRBJ2-6
TGTGCCAGCAGCTCCCACTATGGGACAGGGTATCAGGGGGCCAACGTCCTGACTTTC	CASSSHYGTGYQGANVLTF	.	TRBD1	19	TRBV7-9	TRBJ2-6
TGTGCCAGCAGCTTAATGAGGGCTCGTGGAAACACCATATATTTT	CASSLMRARGNTIYF	.	.	15	TRBV7-2	TRBJ1-3
TGTGCCAGCAGTTTAGGTATGAGGCAGACCTACGAGCAGTACTTC	CASSLGMRQTYEQYF	.	.	15	TRBV27	TRBJ2-7
TGTGCCAGTAGTATTTCAGTAAACACTGAAGCTTTCTTT	CASSISVNTEAFF	.	.	13	TRBV19	TRBJ1-1
TGTGCCAGCATCGGGTCGGCAGCGAACACTGAAGCTTTCTTT	CASIGSAANTEAFF	.	.	14	TRBV27	TRBJ1-1
TGTGCCAGCAGCTTAATAGTTGGAGATACTGAAGCTTTCTTT	CASSLIVGDTEAFF	.	.	14	TRBV7-3	TRBJ1-1
TGTGCCATCACCACGGGGGGAGCGCAATCCACAGATACGCAGTATTTT	CAITTGGAQSTDTQYF	.	TRBD2	16	TRBV10-3	TRBJ2-3
TGTGCCAGCAGTGATAGGTCCCCTACTCAACGGGAGCAGTACTTC	CASSDRSPTQREQYF	.	.	15	TRBV6-1	TRBJ2-7
TGTGCCAGCAGTGACAAGGGGGACACCGGGGAGCTGTTTTTT	CASSDKGDTGELFF	.	.	14	TRBV6-4	TRBJ2-2
TGTGCCAGCTCCAGGACAGGGGGACTAGCGGGAAGCACAGATACGCAGTATTTT	CASSRTGGLAGSTDTQYF	once	TRBD2	18	TRBV2	TRBJ2-3
TGTGCCAGCAGCGATTCAACTAGCGGGAATCCGTTTTGGTTCTTC	CASSDSTSGNPFWFF	.	TRBD2	15	TRBV7-3	TRBJ2-1
TGCGCCAGCAGCCAAGTCCCCAGTTACCCTAACTATGGCTACACCTTC	CASSQVPSYPNYGYTF	.	.	16	TRBV4-1	TRBJ1-2
TGTGCCAGTAGTATCAGGGAGGTGAGCAATCAGCCCCAGCATTTT	CASSIREVSNQPQHF	.	.	15	TRBV19	TRBJ1-5
TGCGCCAGCAGCCAGGCCGGGACAGGGATCTCTGGGGCCAACGTCCTGACTTTC	CASSQAGTGISGANVLTF	.	TRBD1	18	TRBV5-1	TRBJ2-6
TGTGCCAGCAGTTCCGGCGCTGGAGCAACTAATGAAAAACTGTTTTTT	CASSSGAGATNEKLFF	.	.	16	TRBV27	TRBJ1-4
TGTGCCAGCTCACCACTAGACAGGGTTATACACTATGGCTACACCTTC	CASSPLDRVIHYGYTF	.	TRBD1	16	TRBV18	TRBJ1-2
TGTGCCAGCAGCTTAATTAGCTACAATGAGCAGTTCTTC	CASSLISYNEQFF	once	.	13	TRBV5-8	TRBJ2-1
TGCGCCAGCAGCTTGATGGCAGGTAGCTCCTACGAGCAGTACTTC	CASSLMAGSSYEQYF	.	.	15	TRBV5-1	TRBJ2-7
TGTGCCAGCAGCTTAGAAAGCGGGGCCCCCGCGACCCAGTACTTC	CASSLESGAPATQYF	.	TRBD2	15	TRBV11-1	TRBJ2-5
TGTGCCAGCAGTTCCCAGGATTTCGGCAATCAGCCCCAGCATTTT	CASSSQDFGNQPQHF	.	.	15	TRBV27	TRBJ1-5
TGTGCCAGCAGCTTTAAGACAGGGGGTTATGGCTACACCTTC	CASSFKTGGYGYTF	.	TRBD1	14	TRBV7-8	TRBJ1-2
TGTGCCAGCAGTCAACGGGTTTTCGAGCAGTACTTC	CASSQRVFEQYF	.	.	12	TRBV28	TRBJ2-7
TGTGCTAGTGGTTTGGACGGTGGATATGGCTACACCTTC	CASGLDGGYGYTF	.	.	13	TRBV12-5	TRBJ1-2
TGTGCCAGCTCACCAACCGGGCCCGTACCCTATGGCTACACCTTC	CASSPTGPVPYGYTF	.	.	15	TRBV18	TRBJ1-2
TGCGCCAGCAGTGAAATGTCTAGCGGGAGGATTTACAATGAGCAGTTCTTC	CASSEMSSGRIYNEQFF	.	TRBD2	17	TRBV2	TRBJ2-1
TGCGCCAGCAGCTTTTTGGGGATTGAAGCTTTCTTT	CASSFLGIEAFF	.	.	12	TRBV5-1	TRBJ1-1
TGCGCCAGCAGCATCGCCGGGACAGGGTTCGACGAGCAGTACTTC	CASSIAGTGFDEQYF	medium-sized	TRBD1	15	TRBV4-1	TRBJ2-7
TGTGCCAGCAGCTCGGACCAAGGGGTCCCTATATACGAGCAGTACTTC	CASSSDQGVPIYEQYF	.	.	16	TRBV13	TRBJ2-7
TGTGCCAGCAGCTTAACTGCGGATCCCTCCTACAATGAGCAGTTCTTC	CASSLTADPSYNEQFF	.	.	16	TRBV7-3	TRBJ2-1
TGCGCCAGCAGCCCGGACCCGACGCAGGGGCGAATTGAAGCTTTCTTT	CASSPDPTQGRIEAFF	.	.	16	TRBV4-3	TRBJ1-1
TGTGCCAGCAGCGGGACTAGCAAGTCAGATACGCAGTATTTT	CASSGTSKSDTQYF	.	TRBD2	14	TRBV7-9	TRBJ2-3
TGCGCCAGCAGCCAAGAACCAGCGGGAGCTGGGGATACGCAGTATTTT	CASSQEPAGAGDTQYF	.	TRBD2	16	TRBV4-3	TRBJ2-3
TGTGCCAGCAGTTACCCGGGAGCAGGTACCGGGGAGCTGTTTTTT	CASSYPGAGTGELFF	.	.	15	TRBV6-6	TRBJ2-2
TGTGCCAGCACAGCGGGCGGAGGACTTGATGGCTACACCTTC	CASTAGGGLDGYTF	once	.	14	TRBV7-9	TRBJ1-2
TGCGCCAGCAGCTTGACAGGGGGCGGCTATGGCTACACCTTC	CASSLTGGGYGYTF	.	TRBD1	14	TRBV5-1	TRBJ1-2
TGCGCCAGCAGCCAAGGTCAGGATAGCAATCAGCCCCAGCATTTT	CASSQGQDSNQPQHF	.	.	15	TRBV4-1	TRBJ1-5
TGTGCCAGCAGTTTTCCTGGGACTGTCTACGAGCAGTACTTC	CASSFPGTVYEQYF	.	.	14	TRBV28	TRBJ2-7
TGCGCCAGCAGTGGCGGCGCGGGCACTGAAGCTTTCTTT	CASSGGAGTEAFF	.	.	13	TRBV10-2	TRBJ1-1